This TCR beta chain was sequenced in a study of blood T cell repertoires in COVID-19. Study background: Specimens from acute and convalescent COVID-19 originated in the United States, Italy and Spain.

Two negative PCRs, clearance, or symptom resolution were required of recovered Cohort 3 donors. Methods used by the authors: How many nucleated cells were present was estimated from reference gene primer amplification. Assay used: immunoSEQ multiplex PCR; TCRdb lists only in-frame clones, some missing. That table is the source of V, J and clone size, and D and trimming were worked out from the DNA. Counted here are approximately 230,000 clones, 70% to 90% occurring once; the ten biggest clones make up 1.5% to 2%. The source of this sequence is a man aged 40-55 years who had recovered from COVID-19. Sequences were obtained from PBMCs or T cells enriched from blood (not recorded which).

The CDR3 spells CASSLGGLAGKETQYF. For the CDR3, the DNA is TGTGCCAGCAGCTTGGGAGGACTAGCGGGGAAAGAGACCCAGTACTTC. The rearrangement links TRBV5-6 to TRBJ2-5, with TRBD2 identical over 12 bases. This CDR3 comprises 16 residues. From germline, CDR1 is SGHDT and CDR2 YYEEEE. V was clipped by 0 bases and J by 3 bases; unmatched bases: 3.